This entry lists 2 T cell receptor beta chains sequenced from one sample in a study of control samples from healthy donors and cancer patients. Profiling relied on immunoSEQ multiplex PCR, and the TCRdb table lists in-frame clones only, not all of them. This sample carries around 93,000 clones, about 90% of them seen once, and the ten largest clones take 11% to 15%. Sequenced: blood. Every receptor here comes from a man younger than 45 in good health.

The genes are TRBV19 and TRBJ2-7; 9 bases are a match to TRBD2. The CDR3 has 15 amino acids. The V and J ends lost 3 bases and 4 bases, in that order; junction bases with no gene match: 7. Per germline, CDR1 LNHDA and CDR2 SQIVND (reference sequence). In nucleotides, the CDR3 is TGTGCCAGTAGTATTATGGCTAGCGGGAATTACGAGCAGTACTTC. This translates into CASSIMASGNYEQYF.

The chain uses TRBV15 and TRBJ1-5, with TRBD1 identical over 9 bases. Germline V lookup: CDR1 LNHNV, CDR2 YYDKDF (reference sequence). The junction had 10 bases not matched to a gene; V was cut back by 8 bases and J by 8 bases. The CDR3 length is 14 residues. CDR3 DNA sequence: TGTGCCACCCGGGACAGGGTTGGTTCTGAGCCCCAGCATTTT. This gives the protein CATRDRVGSEPQHF. Full variable domain (missing parts from reference TRBV15 and TRBJ1-5): DAMVIQNPRYQVTQFGKPVTLSCSQTLNHNVMYWYQQKSSQAPKLLFHYYDKDFNNEADTPDNFQSRRPNTSFCFLDIRSPGLGDTAMYLCATRDRVGSEPQHFGDGTRLSIL.